Below, 32 T cell receptor beta chains from the same sample are listed, as sequenced in a study of blood T cells in healthy people across ages. It was with a sample-barcoded 5' primer and a J-beta primer mix that a second PCR of roughly 7 to 12 cycles was run. TCRdb itself ran the 5' RACE reads through MiXCR, one entry per CDR3 protein. The profile covers approximately 880,000 distinct CDR3 sequences, with around 49% appearing a single time and around 15% taken by the ten largest. The sample consisted of blood. These receptors were collected from a man in his thirties or forties in good health.

Worth noting for this clonotype: The germline gene is not matched at one end of the junction; a read error may be the cause. V and J are TRBV6-2 or TRBV6-3 and TRBJ2-6, with 9 bases identical to TRBD1. Germline V gene sequence: CDR1 MNHEY, CDR2 SVGEGT. CDR3 length: 15 residues. This CDR3 is CASTQGADGANVPTF. CDR3 bases: TGTGCCAGCACACAGGGGGCGGATGGGGCCAACGTCCCGACTTTC.

The CDR3 DNA reads TGTGCCAGCAGCCAGGGAGGGACCGTCAATGAGCAGTTCTTC. Translated, it gives CASSQGGTVNEQFF. V usage is TRBV3-1 and J usage is TRBJ2-1; 7 bases agree with TRBD2. With V trimmed by 3 bases and J by 6 bases, 5 bases remained unmatched. The CDR3 spans 14 residues. Germline-derived CDR1 and CDR2 are LGHDT and YNNKEL (reference sequence).

The CDR3: CASSIPWNTEAFF. The CDR3 DNA follows: TGTGCCAGTAGTATCCCCTGGAACACTGAAGCTTTCTTT. This rearrangement joins TRBV19 to TRBJ1-1; D not resolved. Germline V gene sequence: CDR1 LNHDA, CDR2 SQIVND (reference sequence). The CDR3 is 13 amino acids. V was clipped by 3 bases and J by 1 base, with 6 bases between them.

This clonotype was seen a handful of times. The CDR3 region is CASSQAGSQYF. The DNA of the CDR3 is TGTGCCAGCAGCCAAGCGGGGTCACAGTATTTT. The chain employs TRBV3-1 and TRBJ2-3, with D possibly being TRBD2 (5 bases). Germline CDR1 and CDR2: LGHDT and YNNKEL (reference sequence). This CDR3 is built from 11 residues. Between the trimmed V and J ends, which lost 1 base and 12 bases, there was a span of 8 bases.

J is TRBJ2-5 and V is TRBV4-3, with TRBD2 identical over 7 bases. The CDR3 runs to 16 residues. Per the germline V gene, CDR1 is LGHNA and CDR2 is YSLEER. With V trimmed by 0 bases and J by 1 base, 5 bases remained unmatched. The CDR3: CASSQDLAGVQETQYF. Here the CDR3 DNA reads TGCGCCAGCAGCCAAGATCTTGCGGGGGTCCAAGAGACCCAGTACTTC.

The chain employs TRBV5-1 and TRBJ2-7, with 11 bases fitting TRBD2. Germline V CDR1 and CDR2: SGHRS, YFSETQ. J gave up 2 bases and V 6 bases, and 4 bases lay outside the gene matches. This CDR3 region has 14 residues. DNA of the CDR3: TGCGCCAGCACCGTAGCGGGAGGGGCCTACGAGCAGTACTTC. Protein product: CASTVAGGAYEQYF.

This clonotype occurred a few times. The chain joins TRBV29-1 to TRBJ2-3; D not resolved. This CDR3 is 12 amino acids long. The germline V gene encodes CDR1 SQVTM and CDR2 ANQGSEA. Trimming took 3 bases from V and 4 from J, leaving 8 bases between them. CDR3 coding DNA: TGCAGCGTTGACGACGGAGCAGATACGCAGTATTTT. This encodes CSVDDGADTQYF.

Only a few counts were recorded for this clonotype. The chain couples TRBV20-1 to TRBJ2-1; no clear D. V was pared by 5 bases and J by 10 bases, with 12 bases between. From germline, CDR1 is DFQATT and CDR2 SNEGSKA (reference sequence). The CDR3 length is 11 residues. This CDR3 is CSAAPFTEQFF. Here the CDR3 DNA reads TGCAGTGCTGCCCCCTTCACGGAGCAGTTCTTC.

As to this clonotype: A much larger clone differs from this one at a single base, so this may be a read error. The V call is TRBV2, the J call TRBJ1-5; no reliable D call. The germline V gene encodes CDR1 SNHLY and CDR2 FYNNEI. This CDR3 spans 14 amino acids. Trimming took off 4 bases at V and 7 bases at J, with 14 bases between the two ends. The CDR3 sequence: CASSVRRSGQPQHF. In DNA form, the CDR3 reads TGTGCCAGCAGTGTTCGACGGTCGGGCCAGCCCCAGCATTTT. The full variable domain, with the rest looked up from reference TRBV2 and TRBJ1-5, is EPEVTQTPSHQVTQMGQEVILRCVPISNHLYFYWYRQILGQKVEFLVSFYNNEISEKSEIFDDQFSVERPDGSNFTLKIRSTKLEDSAMYFCASSVRRSGQPQHFGDGTRLSIL.

The rearrangement uses TRBV10-3 and TRBJ2-3, with D maybe TRBD2 (5 bases). The ends were cut back, 7 bases at V and 0 bases at J, with 11 bases in the middle. Germline CDR1 ENHRY, CDR2 SYGVKD. The CDR3 has 14 residues. CDR3 sequence (DNA): TGTGCCATCAAGGTAGAGGGTAGCACAGATACGCAGTATTTT. Translation gives CAIKVEGSTDTQYF.

About this clonotype itself: The junction and the germline gene differ at one end; a read error may be behind it. The chain uses TRBV5-1 and TRBJ2-3, with 7 bases lining up with TRBD1. Germline V gives CDR1 SGHRS, CDR2 YFSETQ. The CDR3 totals 17 residues. DNA for the CDR3: TGCGCCAGCAGCTTCAGTTTCGGACAGGAGATCACAGATGCGCAGTATTTT. This gives the protein CASSFSFGQEITDAQYF.

This clonotype has more than one count but fewer than ten. The chain employs TRBV7-8 and TRBJ2-5; D might be TRBD1 or TRBD2, each matching 5 bases. The DNA end lines up better with TRBJ2-7; the J call may be wrong. This CDR3 has 13 amino acids. Germline CDR1 SGHVS, CDR2 FQNEAQ. CDR3 bases: TGTGCCAGCAGCACGGGGCTCAACTACGAGCAGTACTTC. This sequence encodes CASSTGLNYEQYF.

This clonotype appeared a single time. This chain uses TRBV7-8 with TRBJ2-6; 9 bases fit TRBD1. The V segment lost 3 bases and the J segment 4 bases; nucleotides outside the gene matches: 10. CDR3 length: 18 residues. Germline V gene data show CDR1 as SGHVS and CDR2 as FQNEAQ. The CDR3 reads CASSLRADRGAGANVLTF. Written as DNA, the CDR3 is TGTGCCAGCAGCTTGAGGGCTGACAGGGGGGCCGGGGCCAACGTCCTGACTTTC.

Turning to this clonotype: A much larger clone sits a single nucleotide away, making a read error possible. This chain joins TRBV3-1 and TRBJ1-2, with D possibly TRBD1 on 5 matching bases. The CDR3 is 16 residues long. Germline-derived CDR1 and CDR2 are LGHDT and YNNKEL (reference sequence). CDR3 in amino acids: CAGSLLRGGGNYGYTF. The CDR3 DNA follows: TGTGCCGGCAGCCTACTCCGTGGTGGGGGTAACTATGGCTACACCTTC.

In this sample, this clonotype turned up a few times. The chain couples TRBV9 to TRBJ1-1, with D uncertain. CDR1 and CDR2 (germline): SGDLS, YYNGEE. This CDR3 spans 15 amino acids. The V end lost 0 bases, the J end lost 0 bases, and 9 bases lay between the germline ends. The CDR3 sequence: CASSVGGGVNTEAFF. The CDR3 DNA reads TGTGCCAGCAGCGTAGGGGGAGGTGTGAACACTGAAGCTTTCTTT.

The count of this clonotype is one. The chain employs TRBV3-1 and TRBJ1-1, with TRBD1 identical over 9 bases. Germline V gives CDR1 LGHDT, CDR2 YNNKEL (reference sequence). V lost 4 bases to trimming and J lost 3 bases; unmatched junction nucleotides: 9. The CDR3 contains 16 residues. CDR3 residues: CASSRTLGTGHTEAFF. As DNA, the CDR3 is TGTGCCAGCAGCCGAACCTTAGGGACAGGGCACACTGAAGCTTTCTTT.

The rearrangement joins TRBV27 to TRBJ2-4, with 9 bases identical to TRBD2. The end of the DNA aligns better with TRBJ2-7, so the J call may be wrong. The CDR3 has 17 residues. Germline lookup yields CDR1 MNHEY and CDR2 SMNVEV (reference sequence). CDR3: CASSSLSRGSGGYEQYF. In nucleotides, the CDR3 is TGTGCCAGCAGTTCTCTTTCCCGGGGTAGCGGGGGTTACGAGCAGTACTTC.

The chain carries TRBV10-3 and TRBJ2-7; TRBD1 matches 10 bases. The length of the CDR3 is 13 residues. Germline CDR1 ENHRY, CDR2 SYGVKD. V lost 4 bases and J lost 4; bases outside the gene matches: 1. The CDR3 region is CAISGGQGYEQYF. The CDR3 DNA reads as TGTGCCATCAGTGGGGGACAGGGGTACGAGCAGTACTTC.

This clonotype has a handful of counts. The chain joins TRBV20-1 to TRBJ2-1; D possibly uses TRBD1 or TRBD2 (6 bases each). Germline CDR1 DFQATT, CDR2 SNEGSKA (reference sequence). The CDR3 contains 14 residues. V lost 6 bases, J lost 8 bases, and 20 bases lay in between. CDR3 loop: CSAPNFGGLDEQFF. The CDR3 DNA sequence: TGCAGTGCGCCCAATTTCGGGGGCCTGGATGAGCAGTTCTTC.

Points on this clonotype: The germline gene is not matched at one end of the junction; a read error may be the cause. The gene calls are TRBV12-3 or TRBV12-4 and TRBJ1-2; 7 bases match TRBD1. The CDR3 length is 14 residues. CDR3 nucleotide sequence: TGTGTCAGCAGGGGGGCCGGGCAAAATTATGGCTACACCTTC. Translated, it gives CVSRGAGQNYGYTF.

Regarding this clonotype: Mismatch with germline at one junction end may stem from a read error. V and J are TRBV11-3 and TRBJ2-3; the D is unclear. The CDR3 has 15 amino acids. The germline V gene encodes CDR1 SGHNT and CDR2 YENEEA. CDR3 nucleotide sequence: TGTGCCGGCAGCTTATTTCCGCCAAGCACAGATACGCAGTATTTT. This sequence encodes CAGSLFPPSTDTQYF.

The chain recombines TRBV30 with TRBJ2-5; no clear D. V gave up 2 bases and J gave up 1 base, with 5 bases separating them. The CDR3 covers 12 residues. Germline CDR1 GTSNPN, CDR2 SVGIG (reference sequence). The CDR3 sequence: CAWSYGQETQYF. The CDR3 region has the DNA TGTGCCTGGAGTTACGGCCAAGAGACCCAGTACTTC.

In its sample, this clonotype was seen many times. The V and J genes are TRBV10-3 and TRBJ2-3; D remains unclear. Germline CDR1 is ENHRY and CDR2 is SYGVKD. The length of the CDR3 is 12 residues. Deletions cut 6 bases from V and 6 bases from J, with 10 bases between. The CDR3 DNA reads as TGTGCCATCAGGGGTAATGAGGATACGCAGTATTTT. Translating it yields CAIRGNEDTQYF.

The rearrangement uses TRBV20-1 and TRBJ2-7, with TRBD2 matching 9 bases. Germline-derived CDR1 and CDR2 are DFQATT and SNEGSKA (reference sequence). The CDR3 is 14 residues long. Trimming took 3 bases from V and 4 from J; bases not matched to a gene: 7. CDR3: CSASHSGGRYEQYF. The CDR3 DNA follows: TGCAGTGCTAGCCATAGCGGGGGTCGGTACGAGCAGTACTTC.

This clonotype was seen more than once but under ten times. This chain uses TRBV9 with TRBJ2-6; the D is unclear. Per germline, CDR1 SGDLS and CDR2 YYNGEE. CDR3 length equals 15 residues. V lost 0 bases to trimming and J lost 0 bases, with 4 bases between them. CDR3: CASSVERSGANVLTF. The CDR3 nucleotides are TGTGCCAGCAGCGTAGAACGCTCTGGGGCCAACGTCCTGACTTTC.

This clonotype has a count of ten or more. The V gene is TRBV7-9, the J gene TRBJ1-6; TRBD1 aligns across 10 bases. The J segment lost 7 bases and the V segment lost 6 bases, leaving 3 bases of the junction unmatched. The CDR3 is 14 amino acids. Germline V gene sequence: CDR1 SEHNR, CDR2 FQNEAQ (reference sequence). Here the CDR3 reads CASRPGQGNSPLHF. The CDR3 DNA reads TGTGCCAGCAGACCGGGACAGGGGAATTCACCCCTCCACTTT.

This sequence joins TRBV10-3 and TRBJ1-1; TRBD1 is a possible D gene (5 bases). The V end lost 5 bases, the J end lost 1 base, and 11 bases lay between the germline ends. Germline loops: CDR1 ENHRY, CDR2 SYGVKD. CDR3 size: 14 residues. The CDR3 region has the DNA TGTGCCATCAGTCGGACACAACCGAACACTGAAGCTTTCTTT. Translating gives CAISRTQPNTEAFF.

The chain couples TRBV6-1 to TRBJ1-1, with D perhaps TRBD1 (6 bases). V was pared by 2 bases and J by 6 bases, with 10 bases between. Looked up from germline, CDR1 is MNHNS and CDR2 is SASEGT. This CDR3 spans 13 amino acids. The CDR3 bases are TGTGCCAGCAGTGAAAGGTCAGGGGCTGAAGCTTTCTTT. This codes for CASSERSGAEAFF.

The rearrangement joins TRBV4-3 to TRBJ2-5; D remains unclear. In germline, CDR1 is LGHNA, CDR2 YSLEER. Deletions cut 1 base from V and 5 bases from J, with 14 bases between. The CDR3 contains 15 residues. The CDR3 here is CASSQVDGRSETQYF. CDR3 in DNA: TGCGCCAGCAGCCAAGTAGATGGCAGGTCGGAGACCCAGTACTTC.

This clonotype turned up a few times. The J gene is TRBJ2-1, the V gene TRBV20-1; TRBD1 is a possible D gene (7 bases). The CDR3 totals 16 residues. V gave up 0 bases and J gave up 1 base, with 13 bases separating them. Germline CDR1 DFQATT, CDR2 SNEGSKA (reference sequence). CDR3 region: CSARDLEGASYNEQFF. The CDR3, as DNA: TGCAGTGCTAGAGATTTGGAGGGGGCGTCCTACAATGAGCAGTTCTTC.

This chain links TRBV7-2 with TRBJ2-3; no firm D call. CDR3 length equals 12 residues. The germline V gene encodes CDR1 SGHTA and CDR2 FQGNSA. Trimming took 5 bases from V and 6 from J, leaving 9 bases between them. The CDR3 loop is CASSKYTDTQYF. The CDR3 region has the DNA TGTGCCAGCAGCAAATATACGGATACGCAGTATTTT.

This clonotype showed up just a few times. The V call is TRBV29-1, the J call TRBJ1-2; no clear D gene. The CDR3 is 12 residues long. V lost 3 bases and J lost 0, with 5 bases in between. Germline loops: CDR1 SQVTM, CDR2 ANQGSEA. CDR3 sequence (DNA): TGCAGCGTTGAGTCAGCTAACTATGGCTACACCTTC. This sequence encodes CSVESANYGYTF.